Listed below are T cell receptor beta chains from one sample, sequenced in a study of CD8+ T cells in alopecia areata. The data were produced by immunoSEQ multiplex PCR, yet TCRdb's version contains in-frame clones alone and is incomplete. The sample gives hundreds of thousands of clones, approximately 61% of which show up once; under 1.5% is in the top ten. The starting material was CD4+ T cells sorted from blood, obtained at week 0. The receptor source for this set is a human donor with alopecia areata. The CDR3 runs from the conserved cysteine through the conserved F or W. A D gene is named only where the DNA matches it firmly. Clone sizes are given selectively: once, few, many, or a class where the clone is expanded.

cdr3_nt cdr3_aa j_call cdr3_length clone_size d_call v_call
TGTGCCTGGAGTGATGAGAAGTTGGCAGGGAGGAACTACGAGCAGTACTTC CAWSDEKLAGRNYEQYF TRBJ2-7 17 few - TRBV30
TGCAGCGGTAGTCACGGCCTAAACTATGGCTACACCTTC CSGSHGLNYGYTF TRBJ1-2 13 - - TRBV29-1
TGTGCCAGCAGCTTAACGGGACAGGGTTACAGTGAGCAGTTCTTC CASSLTGQGYSEQFF TRBJ2-1 15 once TRBD1 TRBV7-3
TGCAGTGCTATGAGGGGTAATGGCTACACCTTC CSAMRGNGYTF TRBJ1-2 11 - - TRBV20-1
TGCAGCGTTGGACTAGCGGGGGGCACCGGGGAGCTGTTTTTT CSVGLAGGTGELFF TRBJ2-2 14 - TRBD2 TRBV29-1
TGCAGCGTTGAAGTGGTACTAGCGGGTGCGGAGGAGCAGTTCTTC CSVEVVLAGAEEQFF TRBJ2-1 15 - TRBD2 TRBV29-1
TGTGCCAGTAGTATACAGGGGACGTATTCACCCCTCCACTTT CASSIQGTYSPLHF TRBJ1-6 14 medium-sized - TRBV19
TGTGCCAGTAGTGCACGGGAGTTCTACAATGAGCAGTTCTTC CASSAREFYNEQFF TRBJ2-1 14 - - TRBV19
TGCAGCGTTGTCCAGGTGGGGTCGTATTACGAGCAGTACTTC CSVVQVGSYYEQYF TRBJ2-7 14 - - TRBV29-1
TGTGCCTGGAAGGTTACGGTCGCCGGGGAGCTGTTTTTT CAWKVTVAGELFF TRBJ2-2 13 - - TRBV30
TGTGCCAGCAGACCAGACAGGGGAATTAATTCACCCCTCCACTTT CASRPDRGINSPLHF TRBJ1-6 15 - TRBD1 TRBV6-5
TGTGCCAGCAGCGTAGGAACTAGCGGGGGGCCGGGAGAGACCCAGTACTTC CASSVGTSGGPGETQYF TRBJ2-5 17 once TRBD2 TRBV9
TGCAGCGTTCTGGGGGCGATTTACGAGCAGTACTTC CSVLGAIYEQYF TRBJ2-7 12 - - TRBV29-1
TGTGCCAGCAGCTTAGGGCAGGGTACAAACATTCAGTACTTC CASSLGQGTNIQYF TRBJ2-4 14 - - TRBV11-2
TGTGCCTGGAGCCGCCATACAGGGGGTGGCCAGCCCCAGCATTTT CAWSRHTGGGQPQHF TRBJ1-5 15 - TRBD1 TRBV30
TGTGCCAGCAGTCTAGACCCCCTTCTGGCTACGCAGTATTTT CASSLDPLLATQYF TRBJ2-3 14 - - TRBV6-1
TGTGCCAGCAGCTTGGGAGAGACCCAGTACTTC CASSLGETQYF TRBJ2-5 11 - - TRBV11-2
TGTGCCTGGAGGTCGGGGCACCAAGAGACCCAGTACTTC CAWRSGHQETQYF TRBJ2-5 13 - - TRBV30
TGTGCCTGGAGTGCCCCTGGGACAGGGTTTGGAAACACCATATATTTT CAWSAPGTGFGNTIYF TRBJ1-3 16 - TRBD1 TRBV30
TGCAGCGTCGCGGGCCGCTACGAGCAGTACTTC CSVAGRYEQYF TRBJ2-7 11 - - TRBV29-1
TGCAGCGTTGAATCTGCCGGGGGAGCTTTCTTT CSVESAGGAFF TRBJ1-1 11 few - TRBV29-1
TGCAGCGTTGAAGAGTCCGGAAAAGCTGAAGCTTTCTTT CSVEESGKAEAFF TRBJ1-1 13 - - TRBV29-1
TGCAGCGTTGCGGGCCCGGCTCAGCCCCAGCATTTT CSVAGPAQPQHF TRBJ1-5 12 - - TRBV29-1
TGTGCCAGCAGGAAACAGGCAACTAATGAAAAACTGTTTTTT CASRKQATNEKLFF TRBJ1-4 14 few - TRBV6-5
TGCGCCAGCAGCCCTACAGGGGGGCAGGGAGCAGATACGCAGTATTTT CASSPTGGQGADTQYF TRBJ2-3 16 once TRBD1 TRBV5-1
TGTGCCAGCTCACCCTTCGGGCGGGGTAGCCAAGAGACCCAGTACTTC CASSPFGRGSQETQYF TRBJ2-5 16 - - TRBV18
TGTGCCAGCAGCAAACGTGACGCTGAAGCTTTCTTT CASSKRDAEAFF TRBJ1-1 12 once - TRBV9
TGTGCCTGGAGTAGGGGTAACACCGGGGAGCTGTTTTTT CAWSRGNTGELFF TRBJ2-2 13 - - TRBV30
TGCAGCGTTGAAAGGAATGGCCTTCAAGAGACCCAGTACTTC CSVERNGLQETQYF TRBJ2-5 14 - - TRBV29-1
TGTGCCAGCAGCCGACAGGGGAGTCAGCCCCAGCATTTT CASSRQGSQPQHF TRBJ1-5 13 once TRBD1 TRBV7-2
TGTGCCTGGAGTGTCAGTAGCACGGAGACCCAGTACTTC CAWSVSSTETQYF TRBJ2-5 13 - - TRBV30
TGTGCCAGCAGCGTCTCCCGAGATGAGCAGTTCTTC CASSVSRDEQFF TRBJ2-1 12 - - TRBV9
TGTGCCAGCAGCAAGCCGACAGGAAACTATGGCTACACCTTC CASSKPTGNYGYTF TRBJ1-2 14 few - TRBV6-6
TGTGCCAGCAGTGAGGTCGTAGTCCTGACCTTC CASSEVVVLTF TRBJ2-6 11 - - TRBV2
TGTGCCAGCAGCATCCGGGGCCTCAATTCACCCCTCCACTTT CASSIRGLNSPLHF TRBJ1-6 14 - - TRBV13
TGTGCCAGCAGCCAAGAGGCAGCAATTAACACTGAAGCTTTCTTT CASSQEAAINTEAFF TRBJ1-1 15 - - TRBV14
TGTGCCAGCAGCCCTCGGGGGAGCTCCTACAATGAGCAGTTCTTC CASSPRGSSYNEQFF TRBJ2-1 15 few - TRBV9
TGTGCCAGCAGCGTAACGGCTAGCGACGAAAACATTCAGTACTTC CASSVTASDENIQYF TRBJ2-4 15 - - TRBV9
TGTGCCTGGAGTGTCGGACAGGGTCGAGTGAATCAGCCCCAGCATTTT CAWSVGQGRVNQPQHF TRBJ1-5 16 - TRBD1 TRBV30
TGTGCCTGCTGGGGGGGATCCTATAATTCACCCCTCCACTTT CACWGGSYNSPLHF TRBJ1-6 14 few - TRBV30
TGTGCCAGCAGCCCCGGGCGACAGGGTTCGACGGTAGGAGGAGGGGAGACCCAGTACTTC CASSPGRQGSTVGGGETQYF TRBJ2-5 20 - - TRBV5-4
TGTGCCAGCAGTGGGTCCGACTTCAGAGAGACCCAGTACTTC CASSGSDFRETQYF TRBJ2-5 14 - - TRBV25-1
TGCAGCGTTAGTGCGAGAACCGGGGAGCTGTTTTTT CSVSARTGELFF TRBJ2-2 12 - - TRBV29-1
TGTGCCAGCAGTGGGTACTATGAGCAGTTCTTC CASSGYYEQFF TRBJ2-1 11 - - TRBV25-1
TGTGCCAGCTCACCATTGCTAGCCGCCTCTGGGGCCAACGTCCTGACTTTC CASSPLLAASGANVLTF TRBJ2-6 17 few - TRBV18
TGTGCCTGGAGTCCTACAGGGTACGGCGAGCAGTACTTC CAWSPTGYGEQYF TRBJ2-7 13 few - TRBV30
TGCAGTGCTCCCCACCTCTACGAGCAGTACTTC CSAPHLYEQYF TRBJ2-7 11 - - TRBV20-1
TGCGCCAGCAGCCCCCTCATGGGATCCCCCTACGAGCAGTACTTC CASSPLMGSPYEQYF TRBJ2-7 15 - - TRBV5-1
TGTGCCAGCAGTTTATCCGTTCGGGGGACCCAGTACTTC CASSLSVRGTQYF TRBJ2-5 13 - - TRBV27
TGTGCCAGCAGATCGACAGGGGGGTACAATGAGCAGTTCTTC CASRSTGGYNEQFF TRBJ2-1 14 - TRBD1 TRBV11-1
TGTGCCAGCAGCGAGGGGGCCCTAGGCGAGACCCAGTACTTC CASSEGALGETQYF TRBJ2-5 14 - TRBD1 TRBV5-4
TGTGCCTGGAGTGTAGCCGGGATGGGCACTGAAGCTTTCTTT CAWSVAGMGTEAFF TRBJ1-1 14 few - TRBV30